This TCR beta chain was sequenced in a study of T cell responses to AZD1222 COVID-19 vaccine. The data were produced by immunoSEQ multiplex PCR, yet TCRdb's version contains in-frame clones alone and is incomplete. The table includes 150,000 to 200,000 clones, around nine tenths detected once. The CDR3 covers 14 residues. V gave up 5 bases and J gave up 3 bases, with 17 bases separating them. Germline V gene data show CDR1 as GTSNPN and CDR2 as SVGIG (reference sequence). The J gene is TRBJ2-7, the V gene TRBV30; TRBD1 is a possible D gene (6 bases). The sequencing used peripheral blood, collected on day 0 of AZD1222 vaccination. The TCR sequence derives from an adult in good health. The CDR3 nucleotides read TGTGCCTGGGATACCGGGACACATTTCTACGAGCAGTACTTC. Protein sequence: CAWDTGTHFYEQYF.